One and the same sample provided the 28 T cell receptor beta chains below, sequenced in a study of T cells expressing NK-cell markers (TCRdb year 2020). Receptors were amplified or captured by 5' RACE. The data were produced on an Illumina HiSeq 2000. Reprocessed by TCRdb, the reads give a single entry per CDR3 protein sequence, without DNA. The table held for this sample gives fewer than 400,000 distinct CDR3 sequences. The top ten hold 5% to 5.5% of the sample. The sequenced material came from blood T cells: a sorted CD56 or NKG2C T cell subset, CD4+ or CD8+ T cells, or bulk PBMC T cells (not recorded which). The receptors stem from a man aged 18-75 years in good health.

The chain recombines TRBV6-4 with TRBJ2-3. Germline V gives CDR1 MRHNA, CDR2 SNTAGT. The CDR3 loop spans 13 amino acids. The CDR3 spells CASSVWKPDTQYF.

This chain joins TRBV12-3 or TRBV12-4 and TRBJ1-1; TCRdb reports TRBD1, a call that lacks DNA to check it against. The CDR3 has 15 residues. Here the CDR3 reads CASSLRRAVYTEAFF.

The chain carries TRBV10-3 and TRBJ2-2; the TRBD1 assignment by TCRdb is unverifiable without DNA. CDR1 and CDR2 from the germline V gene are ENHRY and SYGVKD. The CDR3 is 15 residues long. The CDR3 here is CAISESGAGTGELFF.

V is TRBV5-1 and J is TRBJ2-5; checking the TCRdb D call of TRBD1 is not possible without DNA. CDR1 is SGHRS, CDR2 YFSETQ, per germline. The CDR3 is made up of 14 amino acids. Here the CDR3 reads CASSLTGNQETQYF. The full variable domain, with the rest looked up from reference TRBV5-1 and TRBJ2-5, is KAGVTQTPRYLIKTRGQQVTLSCSPISGHRSVSWYQQTPGQGLQFLFEYFSETQRNKGNFPGRFSGRQFSNSRSEMNVSTLELGDSALYLCASSLTGNQETQYFGPGTRLLVL.

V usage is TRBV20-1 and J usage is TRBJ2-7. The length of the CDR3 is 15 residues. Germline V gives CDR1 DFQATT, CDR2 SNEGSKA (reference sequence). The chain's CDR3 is CSARGFGTVNYEQYF.

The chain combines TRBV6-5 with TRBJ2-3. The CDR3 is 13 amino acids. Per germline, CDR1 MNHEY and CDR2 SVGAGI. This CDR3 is CASSYPSSDTQYF.

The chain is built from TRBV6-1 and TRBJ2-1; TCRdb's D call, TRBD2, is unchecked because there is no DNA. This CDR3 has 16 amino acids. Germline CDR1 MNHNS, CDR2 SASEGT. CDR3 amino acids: CASSEAPIGFYNEQFF.

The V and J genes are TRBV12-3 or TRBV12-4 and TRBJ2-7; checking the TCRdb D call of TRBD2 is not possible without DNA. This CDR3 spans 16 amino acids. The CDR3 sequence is CASRARGGGGGYEQYF.

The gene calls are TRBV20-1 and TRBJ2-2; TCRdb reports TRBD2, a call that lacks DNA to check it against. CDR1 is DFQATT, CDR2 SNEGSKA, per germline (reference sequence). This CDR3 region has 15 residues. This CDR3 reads CSASGLAGGRGELFF.

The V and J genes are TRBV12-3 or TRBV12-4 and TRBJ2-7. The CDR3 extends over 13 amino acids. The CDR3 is CASSVSRPYEQYF.

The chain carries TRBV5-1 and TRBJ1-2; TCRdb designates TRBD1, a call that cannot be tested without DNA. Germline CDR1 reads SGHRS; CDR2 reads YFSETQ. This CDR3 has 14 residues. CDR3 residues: CASSASDRAAGYTF.

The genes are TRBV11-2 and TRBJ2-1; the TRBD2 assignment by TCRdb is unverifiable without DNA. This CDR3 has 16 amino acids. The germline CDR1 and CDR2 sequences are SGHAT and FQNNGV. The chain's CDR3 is CASSLEALRGPNEQFF.

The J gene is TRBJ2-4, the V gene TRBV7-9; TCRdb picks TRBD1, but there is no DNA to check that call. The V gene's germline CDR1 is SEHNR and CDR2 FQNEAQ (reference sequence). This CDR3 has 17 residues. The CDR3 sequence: CASSFGDGTIAKNIQYF.

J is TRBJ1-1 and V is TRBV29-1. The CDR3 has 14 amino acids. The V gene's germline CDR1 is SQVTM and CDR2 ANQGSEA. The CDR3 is CSALPGTVNTEAFF. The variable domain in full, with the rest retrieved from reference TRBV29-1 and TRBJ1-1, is SAVISQKPSRDICQRGTSLTIQCQVDSQVTMMFWYRQQPGQSLTLIATANQGSEATYESGFVIDKFPISRPNLTFSTLTVSNMSPEDSSIYLCSALPGTVNTEAFFGQGTRLTVV.

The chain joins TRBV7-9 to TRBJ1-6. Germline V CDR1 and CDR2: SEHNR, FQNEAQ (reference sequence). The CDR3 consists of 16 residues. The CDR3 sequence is CASRPHRSSYNSPLHF.

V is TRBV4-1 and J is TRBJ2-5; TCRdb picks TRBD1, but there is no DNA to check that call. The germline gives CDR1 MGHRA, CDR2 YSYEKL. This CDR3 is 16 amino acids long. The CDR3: CASSQDRAEEGETQYF.

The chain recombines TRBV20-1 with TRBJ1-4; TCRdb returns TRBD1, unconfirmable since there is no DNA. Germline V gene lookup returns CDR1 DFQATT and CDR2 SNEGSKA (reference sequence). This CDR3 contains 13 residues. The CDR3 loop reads CSARDRESEKLFF.

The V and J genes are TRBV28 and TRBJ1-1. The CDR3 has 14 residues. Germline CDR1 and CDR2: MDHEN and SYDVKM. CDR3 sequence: CASSFPTENTEAFF. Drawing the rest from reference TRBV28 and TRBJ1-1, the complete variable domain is DVKVTQSSRYLVKRTGEKVFLECVQDMDHENMFWYRQDPGLGLRLIYFSYDVKMKEKGDIPEGYSVSREKKERFSLILESASTNQTSMYLCASSFPTENTEAFFGQGTRLTVV.

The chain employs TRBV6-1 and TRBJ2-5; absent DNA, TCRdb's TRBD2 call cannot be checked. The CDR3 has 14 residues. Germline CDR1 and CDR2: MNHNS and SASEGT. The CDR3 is CASRLSSGGKTQYF.

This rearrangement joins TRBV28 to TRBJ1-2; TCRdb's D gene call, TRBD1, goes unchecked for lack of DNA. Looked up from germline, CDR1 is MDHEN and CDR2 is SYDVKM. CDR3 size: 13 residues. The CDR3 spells CASTLFPGGGYTF.

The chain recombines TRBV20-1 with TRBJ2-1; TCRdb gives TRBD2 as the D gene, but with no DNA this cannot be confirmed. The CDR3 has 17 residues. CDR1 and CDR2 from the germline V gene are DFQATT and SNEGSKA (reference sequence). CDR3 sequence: CSASPGTSGRTYNEQFF.

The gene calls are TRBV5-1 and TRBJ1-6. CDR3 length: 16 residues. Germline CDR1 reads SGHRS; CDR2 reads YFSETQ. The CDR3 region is CASSLGGGSYNSPLHF. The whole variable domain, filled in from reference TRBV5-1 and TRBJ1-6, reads KAGVTQTPRYLIKTRGQQVTLSCSPISGHRSVSWYQQTPGQGLQFLFEYFSETQRNKGNFPGRFSGRQFSNSRSEMNVSTLELGDSALYLCASSLGGGSYNSPLHFGNGTRLTVT.

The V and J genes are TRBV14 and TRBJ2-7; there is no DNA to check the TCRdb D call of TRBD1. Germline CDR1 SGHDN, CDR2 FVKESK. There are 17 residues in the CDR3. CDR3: CASSQDWGQGISYEQYF.

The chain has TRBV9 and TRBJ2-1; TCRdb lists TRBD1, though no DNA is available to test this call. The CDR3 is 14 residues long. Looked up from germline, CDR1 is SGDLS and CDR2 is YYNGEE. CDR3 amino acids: CASSVASRGNEQFF.

This chain's CDR3 is CASSSSLTAPEDEQFF. The chain uses TRBV5-4 and TRBJ2-1; TCRdb proposes TRBD1, but this gene call is untestable without DNA. CDR3 length: 16 residues. Germline V lookup: CDR1 SGHNT, CDR2 YYREEE (reference sequence).

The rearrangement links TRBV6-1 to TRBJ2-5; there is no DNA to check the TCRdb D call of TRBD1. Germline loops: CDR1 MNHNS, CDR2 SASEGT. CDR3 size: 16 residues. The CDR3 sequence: CASSRPGYPSQETQYF.

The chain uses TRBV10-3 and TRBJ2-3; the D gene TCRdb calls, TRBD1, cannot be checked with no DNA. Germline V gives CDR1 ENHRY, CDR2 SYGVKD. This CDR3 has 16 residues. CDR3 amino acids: CAISEHPNRGTDTQYF.

CDR3 in amino acids: CASSLSSESYTF. V is TRBV11-2 and J is TRBJ1-2. Germline-derived CDR1 and CDR2 are SGHAT and FQNNGV. This CDR3 is built from 12 residues.